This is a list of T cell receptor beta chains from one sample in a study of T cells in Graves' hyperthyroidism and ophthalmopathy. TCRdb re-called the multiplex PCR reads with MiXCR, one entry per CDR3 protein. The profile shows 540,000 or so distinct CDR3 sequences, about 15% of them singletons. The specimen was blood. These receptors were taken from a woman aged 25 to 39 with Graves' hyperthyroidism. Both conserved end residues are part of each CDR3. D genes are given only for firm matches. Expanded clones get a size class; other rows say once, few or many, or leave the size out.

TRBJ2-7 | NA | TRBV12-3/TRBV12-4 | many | CASSLARWGEQYF | TGTGCCAGCAGTTTAGCGCGGTGGGGAGAGCAGTACTTC
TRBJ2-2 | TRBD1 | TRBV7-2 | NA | CASSSPGQLTGELFF | TGTGCCAGCAGCTCCCCGGGACAGCTAACCGGGGAGCTGTTTTTT
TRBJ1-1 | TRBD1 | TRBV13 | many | CASSFSWDRNTEAFF | TGTGCCAGCAGCTTCTCGTGGGACAGGAACACTGAAGCTTTCTTT
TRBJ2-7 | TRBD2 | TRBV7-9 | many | CASSSGTSGNNYEQYF | TGTGCCAGCAGCTCGGGGACTAGCGGGAATAACTACGAGCAGTACTTC
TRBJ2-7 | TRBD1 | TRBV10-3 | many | CAISGQGALNEQYF | TGTGCCATCAGTGGGCAGGGGGCGCTGAACGAGCAGTACTTC
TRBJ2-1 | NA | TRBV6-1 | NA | CASRGTPRHQFF | TGTGCCAGCAGGGGGACACCCCGGCATCAGTTCTTC
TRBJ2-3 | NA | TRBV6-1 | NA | CASSRGAWGTDTQYF | TGTGCCAGCAGTAGGGGGGCTTGGGGCACAGATACGCAGTATTTT
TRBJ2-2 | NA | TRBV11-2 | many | CASGPGDYTGELFF | TGTGCCAGCGGACCCGGCGACTACACCGGGGAGCTGTTTTTT
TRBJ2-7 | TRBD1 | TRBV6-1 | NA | CASRPGTGDTYEQYF | TGTGCCAGCAGACCCGGCACAGGGGACACTTACGAGCAGTACTTC
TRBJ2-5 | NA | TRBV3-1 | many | CASSHYREQETQYF | TGTGCCAGCAGCCACTACAGGGAGCAAGAGACCCAGTACTTC
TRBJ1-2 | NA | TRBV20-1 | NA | CSAGGRGAVYGYTF | TGCAGTGCTGGGGGGCGGGGGGCTGTCTATGGCTACACCTTC
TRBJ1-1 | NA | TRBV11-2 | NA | CASSLQSVTEAFF | TGTGCCAGCAGCCTCCAATCGGTGACTGAAGCTTTCTTT
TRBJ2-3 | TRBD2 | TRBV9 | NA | CASSLSEREGRPDTQYF | TGTGCCAGCAGCCTCTCGGAGCGGGAGGGCCGTCCAGATACGCAGTATTTT
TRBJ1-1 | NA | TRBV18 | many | CASSPGQGEAFF | TGTGCCAGCTCACCGGGTCAAGGGGAAGCTTTCTTT
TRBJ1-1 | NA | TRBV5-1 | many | CASSFQGNTEAFF | TGCGCCAGCAGCTTTCAGGGGAACACTGAAGCTTTCTTT
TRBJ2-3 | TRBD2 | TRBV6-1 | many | CASSYTGLASTDTQYF | TGTGCCAGCAGTTACACGGGACTAGCAAGCACAGATACGCAGTATTTT
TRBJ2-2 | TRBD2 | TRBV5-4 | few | CASSSTSGETGELFF | TGTGCCAGCAGCTCTACTAGCGGGGAGACCGGGGAGCTGTTTTTT
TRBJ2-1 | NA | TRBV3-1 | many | CASSPQQGFNEQFF | TGTGCCAGCAGCCCTCAACAGGGTTTCAATGAGCAGTTCTTC
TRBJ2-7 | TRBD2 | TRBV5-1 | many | CASSLGLAGGLFYEQYF | TGCGCCAGCAGCTTGGGTCTAGCGGGAGGATTGTTCTACGAGCAGTACTTC
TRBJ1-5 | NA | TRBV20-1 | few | CSARVGEDSNQPQHF | TGCAGTGCTAGAGTTGGGGAGGATAGCAATCAGCCCCAGCATTTT
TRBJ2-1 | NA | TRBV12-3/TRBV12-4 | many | CASSFSHIQFF | TGTGCCAGCAGTTTCTCCCATATCCAGTTCTTC
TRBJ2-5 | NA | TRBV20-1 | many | CSASGGWLTETQYF | TGCAGTGCTTCGGGCGGCTGGTTGACAGAGACCCAGTACTTC
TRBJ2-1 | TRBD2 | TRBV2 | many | CASSGLGGRTYNEQFF | TGTGCCAGCAGTGGATTGGGCGGGAGGACCTACAATGAGCAGTTCTTC
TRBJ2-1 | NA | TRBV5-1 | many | CASGEGTRIEQFF | TGCGCCAGCGGAGAGGGGACCAGAATTGAGCAGTTCTTC
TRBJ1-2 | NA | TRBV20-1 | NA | CSATGAINYGYTF | TGCAGTGCTACAGGGGCCATTAACTATGGCTACACCTTC
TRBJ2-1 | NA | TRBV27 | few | CASSPSGVIEQFF | TGTGCCAGCAGTCCTTCGGGGGTAATTGAGCAGTTCTTC
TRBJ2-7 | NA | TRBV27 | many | CASSWPAPRGGYEQYF | TGTGCCAGCAGTTGGCCGGCCCCCAGGGGCGGCTACGAGCAGTACTTC
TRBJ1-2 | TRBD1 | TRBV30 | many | CAWTQGAGGYTF | TGTGCCTGGACTCAGGGGGCAGGAGGCTACACCTTC
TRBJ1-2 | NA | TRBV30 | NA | CAWSVDTLATYTF | TGTGCCTGGAGTGTGGACACTCTCGCTACCTACACCTTC
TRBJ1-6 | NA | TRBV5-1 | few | CASSHSLLTGREDSPLHF | TGCGCCAGCAGCCATAGCTTATTAACTGGGCGAGAAGATTCACCCCTCCACTTT
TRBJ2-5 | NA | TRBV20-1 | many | CSASKETQYF | TGCAGTGCTAGCAAAGAGACCCAGTACTTC
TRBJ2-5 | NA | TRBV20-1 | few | CSASVPWAGETQYF | TGCAGTGCCTCCGTCCCTTGGGCCGGGGAGACCCAGTACTTC
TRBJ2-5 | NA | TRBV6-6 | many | CASSYSEEGGTQYF | TGTGCCAGCAGTTACTCCGAGGAGGGGGGGACCCAGTACTTC
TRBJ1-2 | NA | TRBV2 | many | CASSELSTANYGYTF | TGTGCCAGCAGTGAATTGTCGACCGCTAACTATGGCTACACCTTC
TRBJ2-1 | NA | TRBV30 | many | CAWSPRSEGEQFF | TGTGCCTGGAGTCCGCGAAGTGAGGGTGAGCAGTTCTTC
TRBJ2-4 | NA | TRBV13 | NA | CASSFYIAKNIQYF | TGTGCCAGCAGCTTTTATATAGCCAAAAACATTCAGTACTTC
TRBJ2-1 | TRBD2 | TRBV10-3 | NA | CATHGTSGAGNEQFF | TGTGCCACCCATGGGACTAGCGGAGCCGGCAATGAGCAGTTCTTC